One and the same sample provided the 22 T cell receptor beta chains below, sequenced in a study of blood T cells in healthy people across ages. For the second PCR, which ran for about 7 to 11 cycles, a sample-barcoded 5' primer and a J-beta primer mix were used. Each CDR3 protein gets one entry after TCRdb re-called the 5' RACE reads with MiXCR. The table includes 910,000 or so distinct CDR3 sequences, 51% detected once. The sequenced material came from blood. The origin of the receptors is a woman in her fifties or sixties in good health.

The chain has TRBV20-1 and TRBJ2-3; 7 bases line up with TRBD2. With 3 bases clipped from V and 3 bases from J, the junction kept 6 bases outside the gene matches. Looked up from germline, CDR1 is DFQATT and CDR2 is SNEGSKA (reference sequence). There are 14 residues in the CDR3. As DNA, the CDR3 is TGCAGTGCTAGTTTTTCTAGCGGAACAGATACGCAGTATTTT. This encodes CSASFSSGTDTQYF.

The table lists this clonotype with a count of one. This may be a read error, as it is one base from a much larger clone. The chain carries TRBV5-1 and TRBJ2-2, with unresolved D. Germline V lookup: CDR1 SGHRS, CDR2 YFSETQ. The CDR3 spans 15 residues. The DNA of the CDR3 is TGCGCCAGCGGCTTGGAGCCCAGCCTCACCGGGGAGCTGTTTTTT. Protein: CASGLEPSLTGELFF.

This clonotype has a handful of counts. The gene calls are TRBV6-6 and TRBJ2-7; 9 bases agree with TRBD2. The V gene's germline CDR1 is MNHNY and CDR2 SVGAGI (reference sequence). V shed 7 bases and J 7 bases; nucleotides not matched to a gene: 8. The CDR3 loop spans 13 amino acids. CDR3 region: CASKESGRCEQYF. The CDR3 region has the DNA TGTGCCAGCAAGGAGAGCGGGAGGTGTGAGCAGTACTTC.

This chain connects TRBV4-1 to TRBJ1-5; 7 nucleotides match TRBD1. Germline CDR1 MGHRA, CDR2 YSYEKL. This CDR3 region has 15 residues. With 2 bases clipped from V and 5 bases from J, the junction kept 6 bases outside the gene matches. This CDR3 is CASSQTRQGDQPQHF. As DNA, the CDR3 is TGCGCCAGCAGCCAAACTAGACAGGGTGATCAGCCCCAGCATTTT.

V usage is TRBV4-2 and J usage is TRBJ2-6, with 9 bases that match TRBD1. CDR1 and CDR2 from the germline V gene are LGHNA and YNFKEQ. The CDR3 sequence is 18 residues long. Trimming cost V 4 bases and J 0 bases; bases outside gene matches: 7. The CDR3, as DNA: TGTGCCAGCAGCCGGGGGGACAGGGTAAACTCTGGGGCCAACGTCCTGACTTTC. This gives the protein CASSRGDRVNSGANVLTF.

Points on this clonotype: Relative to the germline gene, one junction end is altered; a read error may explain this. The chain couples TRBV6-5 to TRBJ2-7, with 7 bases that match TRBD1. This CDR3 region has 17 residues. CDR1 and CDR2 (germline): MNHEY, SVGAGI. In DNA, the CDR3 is TGTGCCAGCAATTACACGTCAAGGGACAGCCAAACCTACGAGCAGTACTTC. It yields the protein CASNYTSRDSQTYEQYF.

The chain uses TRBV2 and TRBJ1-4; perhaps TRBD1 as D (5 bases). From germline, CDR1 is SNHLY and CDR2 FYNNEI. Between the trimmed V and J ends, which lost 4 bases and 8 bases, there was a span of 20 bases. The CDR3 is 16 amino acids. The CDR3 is CASSVPGRKNLEKLFF. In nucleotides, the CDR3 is TGTGCCAGCAGTGTCCCGGGGCGGAAAAACCTAGAAAAACTGTTTTTT.

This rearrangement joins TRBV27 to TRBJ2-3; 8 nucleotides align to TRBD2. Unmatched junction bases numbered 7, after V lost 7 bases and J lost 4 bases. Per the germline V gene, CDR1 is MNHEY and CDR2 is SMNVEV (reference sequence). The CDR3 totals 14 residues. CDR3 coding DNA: TGTGCCAGCACCCCAGCGGGAGTAGCAGATACGCAGTATTTT. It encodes CASTPAGVADTQYF.

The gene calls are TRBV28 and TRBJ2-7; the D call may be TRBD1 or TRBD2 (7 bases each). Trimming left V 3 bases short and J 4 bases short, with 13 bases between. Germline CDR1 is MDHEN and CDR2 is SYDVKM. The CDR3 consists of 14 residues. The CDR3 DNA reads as TGTGCCAGCAGTTTGAGCAGGGGGGGTTACGAGCAGTACTTC. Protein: CASSLSRGGYEQYF.

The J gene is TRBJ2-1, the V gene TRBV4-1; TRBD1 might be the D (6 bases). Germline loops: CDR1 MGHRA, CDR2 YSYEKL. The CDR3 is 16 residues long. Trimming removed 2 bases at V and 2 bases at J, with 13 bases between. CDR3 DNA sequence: TGCGCCAGCAGCCAACCCCGCAGGGGCCCCTACAATGAGCAGTTCTTC. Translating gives CASSQPRRGPYNEQFF.

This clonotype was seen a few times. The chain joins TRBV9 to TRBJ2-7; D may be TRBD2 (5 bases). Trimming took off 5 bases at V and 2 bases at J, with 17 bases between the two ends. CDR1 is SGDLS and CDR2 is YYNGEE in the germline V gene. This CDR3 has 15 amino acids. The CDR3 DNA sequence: TGTGCCAGCAGTCGGACCTCTACCGGGGCCTACGAGCAGTACTTC. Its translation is CASSRTSTGAYEQYF.

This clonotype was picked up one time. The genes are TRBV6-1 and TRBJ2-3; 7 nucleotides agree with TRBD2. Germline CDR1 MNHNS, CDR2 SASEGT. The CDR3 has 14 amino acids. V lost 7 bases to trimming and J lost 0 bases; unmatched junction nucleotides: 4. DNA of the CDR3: TGTGCCAGCAAACTAGCGTCTAGCACAGATACGCAGTATTTT. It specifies CASKLASSTDTQYF.

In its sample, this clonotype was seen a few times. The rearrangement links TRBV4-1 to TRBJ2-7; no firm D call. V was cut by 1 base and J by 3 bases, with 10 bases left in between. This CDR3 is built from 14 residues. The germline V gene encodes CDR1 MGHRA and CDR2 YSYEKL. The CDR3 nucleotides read TGCGCCAGCAGCCAAGCGCCGGGTGACTACGAGCAGTACTTC. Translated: CASSQAPGDYEQYF.

CDR3 DNA: TGTGCCAGCAGTTACTCTTCTGGACAGAGAGACTGCGAGCAGTACTTC. Translation: CASSYSSGQRDCEQYF. This sequence joins TRBV6-5 and TRBJ2-7; D may be TRBD1 (6 bases). CDR1 is MNHEY, CDR2 SVGAGI, per germline. The CDR3 has 16 residues. Trimming left V 0 bases short and J 6 bases short, with 18 bases between.

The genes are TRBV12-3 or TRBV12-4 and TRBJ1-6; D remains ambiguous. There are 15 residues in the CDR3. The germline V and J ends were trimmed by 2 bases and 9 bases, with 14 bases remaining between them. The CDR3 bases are TGTGCCAGCAGTTTAAACGGTCCTAAAAGTTCACCCCTCCACTTT. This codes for CASSLNGPKSSPLHF.

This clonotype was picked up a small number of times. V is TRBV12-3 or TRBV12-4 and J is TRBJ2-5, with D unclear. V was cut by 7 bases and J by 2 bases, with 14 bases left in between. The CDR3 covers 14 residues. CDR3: CASKSTWGQETQYF. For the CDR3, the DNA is TGTGCCAGCAAATCAACGTGGGGTCAAGAGACCCAGTACTTC.

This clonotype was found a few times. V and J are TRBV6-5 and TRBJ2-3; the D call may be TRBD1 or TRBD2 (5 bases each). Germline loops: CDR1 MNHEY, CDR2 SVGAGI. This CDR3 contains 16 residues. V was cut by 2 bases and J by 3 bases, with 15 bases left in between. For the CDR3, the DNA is TGTGCCAGCAGTTACGGGGGAGTGGAGATGACAGATACGCAGTATTTT. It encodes CASSYGGVEMTDTQYF.

In DNA, the CDR3 is TGTGCCAGCAGTTACTCACTCGACAGGGCGGGAGTCGGCTACACCTTC. Amino acid sequence: CASSYSLDRAGVGYTF. The chain links TRBV27 to TRBJ1-2, with 7 bases lining up with TRBD1. The CDR3 covers 16 residues. J gave up 8 bases and V 4 bases, and 16 bases lay outside the gene matches. Germline CDR1 and CDR2: MNHEY and SMNVEV (reference sequence).

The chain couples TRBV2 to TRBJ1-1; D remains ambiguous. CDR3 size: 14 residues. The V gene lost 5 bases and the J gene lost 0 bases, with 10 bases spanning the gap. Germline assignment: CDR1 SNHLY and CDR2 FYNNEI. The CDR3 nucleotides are TGTGCCAGCAGTAAAGTGTTTATGAACACTGAAGCTTTCTTT. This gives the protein CASSKVFMNTEAFF.

CDR3 amino acids: CSVTGSNEQFF. Written as DNA, the CDR3 is TGCAGCGTGACAGGTTCCAATGAGCAGTTCTTC. The rearrangement links TRBV29-1 to TRBJ2-1; maybe TRBD1 (6 bases). V was cut by 6 bases and J by 6 bases, with 9 bases left in between. The CDR3 length is 11 residues. Germline CDR1 reads SQVTM; CDR2 reads ANQGSEA.

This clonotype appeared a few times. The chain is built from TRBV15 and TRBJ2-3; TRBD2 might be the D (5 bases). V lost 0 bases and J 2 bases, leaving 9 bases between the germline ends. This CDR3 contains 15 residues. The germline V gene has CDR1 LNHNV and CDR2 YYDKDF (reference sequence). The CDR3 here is CATSRDGRDTDTQYF. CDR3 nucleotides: TGTGCCACCAGCAGAGATGGGAGAGACACAGATACGCAGTATTTT.

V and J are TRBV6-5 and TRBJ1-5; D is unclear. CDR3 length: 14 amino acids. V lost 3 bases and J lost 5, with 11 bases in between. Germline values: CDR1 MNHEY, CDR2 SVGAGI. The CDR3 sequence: CASSYYPWDQPQHF. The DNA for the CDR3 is TGTGCCAGCAGTTATTACCCCTGGGATCAGCCCCAGCATTTT.